This T cell receptor beta chain was obtained from a study of regulatory T cells in long-lasting Graves disease. Study-wide results and limits: Reduced TCR diversity was observed in persistent Graves' patients versus newly diagnosed patients. Favoring TRBV28, TRBJ1-2 and TRBJ2-5 was a feature seen in persistent disease.

CDR1 and CDR2 from the germline V gene are SGHAT and FQNNGV. The V and J ends lost 4 bases and 8 bases, in that order; junction bases with no gene match: 7. CDR3 length: 14 residues. HTBI primers from iRepertoire and Arm-PCR of CDR3 regions yielded the TCR beta libraries. MiXCR, run by TCRdb on the multiplex PCR reads, gives a single entry per CDR3 protein. Here the sample spans a few hundred thousand distinct CDR3 sequences, around 13% being singletons. Time point given: newly diagnosed GD, antithyroid drugs for less than 3 months. PBMC RNA was the source of the TCR library. Regarding this clonotype: The target antigen is unknown. This may stem from a read error, because a much larger clone lies one nucleotide away. Since no conserved phenylalanine or tryptophan closes the CDR3, a read error is the likely cause.

The same sample was also used in a study of T cells in Graves' hyperthyroidism and ophthalmopathy.

The clonotype comes from a woman aged 50 to 60 with Graves disease. The sample consisted of peripheral blood mononuclear cells (PBMCs), taken at new diagnosis, from a patient treated with antithyroid drugs. This chain connects TRBV11-2 to TRBJ1-2; 10 bases map to TRBD1. This chain's CDR3 is CASSWVGTGEGYTY. CDR3 nucleotide sequence: TGTGCCAGCAGCTGGGTGGGGACAGGGGAAGGCTACACCTAC.